Each of the 9 T cell receptor beta chains below was sequenced from the same sample in a study of neoadjuvant anti-PD-1 for oral cavity cancer. TCRdb keeps only in-frame clones here, not all; method: immunoSEQ multiplex PCR. The table shows 63,000 or so clones, with roughly 90% occurring only once. The time point: after neoadjuvant nivolumab, at surgical resection. The sample in question was PBMCs, obtained after nivolumab (anti-PD-1) treatment. The receptors come from a person between 40 and 85 years old with oral cavity squamous cell carcinoma.

This clone has a handful of counts. This rearrangement joins TRBV9 to TRBJ1-1; no clear D. This CDR3 is built from 13 residues. The germline CDR1 and CDR2 sequences are SGDLS and YYNGEE. Trimming left V 4 bases short and J 1 base short, with 8 bases between. The CDR3 sequence is CASSRTGNTEAFF. CDR3 DNA: TGTGCCAGCAGCCGGACGGGGAACACTGAAGCTTTCTTT.

V usage is TRBV30 and J usage is TRBJ2-2; no clear D. V lost 2 bases to trimming and J lost 4 bases, with 14 bases between them. Germline CDR1 GTSNPN, CDR2 SVGIG (reference sequence). This CDR3 comprises 15 residues. CDR3 region: CAWSSSSMTTGELFF. CDR3 DNA: TGTGCCTGGAGTTCCTCCTCTATGACCACCGGGGAGCTGTTTTTT.

This sequence joins TRBV7-8 and TRBJ1-6; TRBD1 is a possible D gene (6 bases). Germline-derived CDR1 and CDR2 are SGHVS and FQNEAQ. V dropped 1 base and J dropped 1 base, with 11 bases sitting between them. This CDR3 has 17 residues. CDR3: CASSLGGGLSYNSPLHF. In nucleotides, the CDR3 is TGTGCCAGCAGCTTAGGGGGGGGCTTGTCCTATAATTCACCCCTCCACTTT.

The V and J genes are TRBV5-1 and TRBJ2-3; TRBD2 might be the D (7 bases). Germline V gene sequence: CDR1 SGHRS, CDR2 YFSETQ. CDR3 length: 15 residues. The V gene lost 4 bases and the J gene lost 2 bases, with 14 bases spanning the gap. CDR3 in amino acids: CASSSGTSNTDTQYF. Written as DNA, the CDR3 is TGCGCCAGCAGCAGCGGGACATCAAACACAGATACGCAGTATTTT.

J is TRBJ2-7 and V is TRBV11-3; TRBD1 agrees at 7 bases. This CDR3 region has 15 residues. V was clipped by 5 bases and J by 4 bases; unmatched bases: 11. Per germline, CDR1 SGHNT and CDR2 YENEEA. CDR3 DNA sequence: TGTGCCAGCAGCCCCTCGGGGACAGACCCTTACGAGCAGTACTTC. Translating gives CASSPSGTDPYEQYF.

The chain combines TRBV4-1 with TRBJ1-2; the match to TRBD1 covers 8 bases. J was trimmed by 5 bases and V by 1 base; bases with no gene match: 6. Germline V CDR1 and CDR2: MGHRA, YSYEKL. CDR3 size: 15 residues. CDR3 DNA sequence: TGCGCCAGCAGCCAAGCGGCCAGGGGGCTGTATGGCTACACCTTC. Its protein product is CASSQAARGLYGYTF.

This clone was picked up a small number of times. The chain joins TRBV5-6 to TRBJ2-3; TRBD1 aligns across 7 bases. With 5 bases clipped from V and 2 bases from J, the junction kept 14 bases outside the gene matches. Germline CDR1 and CDR2: SGHDT and YYEEEE. This CDR3 is 17 amino acids long. The CDR3 DNA sequence: TGTGCCAGCAGTCCCTACGGGACAGATTTGTTCACAGATACGCAGTATTTT. As protein: CASSPYGTDLFTDTQYF. Based on the CDR3 plus reference TRBV5-6 and TRBJ2-3, the full variable domain is DAGVTQSPTHLIKTRGQQVTLRCSPKSGHDTVSWYQQALGQGPQFIFQYYEEEERQRGNFPDRFSGHQFPNYSSELNVNALLLGDSALYLCASSPYGTDLFTDTQYFGPGTRLTVL.

The J gene is TRBJ2-3, the V gene TRBV30; D unclear. V lost 0 bases, J lost 2 bases, and 12 bases lay in between. Germline V gene lookup returns CDR1 GTSNPN and CDR2 SVGIG (reference sequence). The CDR3 runs 15 residues. The CDR3 is CAWSVRVGFTDTQYF. CDR3 DNA sequence: TGTGCCTGGAGTGTAAGGGTCGGGTTCACAGATACGCAGTATTTT.

The chain uses TRBV25-1 and TRBJ2-3, with D unresolved. Germline V gene sequence: CDR1 MGHDK, CDR2 SYGVNS. This CDR3 is built from 13 residues. V lost 8 bases, J lost 3 bases, and 12 bases lay in between. CDR3 amino acids: CASSLGGTDTQYF. CDR3 DNA sequence: TGTGCCAGCTCTTTGGGTGGGACAGATACGCAGTATTTT.